The sequence of this TCR beta chain was determined in a study of metastatic and nonmetastatic thyroid tumors. As for the study in general: Repertoire data that came from the blood and tumor or nodule tissue of malignant and benign thyroid patients were compared.

Study-wide results and limits: A significant increase in TCR beta diversity was reportedly seen in malignant thyroid tumors relative to benign nodules, in blood and tumor.

The CDR3 is made up of 17 amino acids. Germline assignment: CDR1 MNHEY and CDR2 SVGEGT. J gave up 0 bases and V 6 bases, and 11 bases lay outside the gene matches. Notes on this clone: The target antigen is unknown.

No patient had received any treatment before thyroid surgery. How the authors handled the data: Clinicopathological groups supplied CDR3 differences that were used to build a distant-metastasis classifier for papillary thyroid cancer. With MiXCR, TCRdb reprocessed the PCR reads. The V and J calls and clone size come from TCRdb's table, not from the authors' own analysis. The table lists tens of thousands of clones, approximately 19% of them singletons, with approximately 20% in the top ten. The receptor comes from a female donor with papillary thyroid cancer or a benign thyroid nodule (not recorded which). Some clones in this sample may be carry-over from other donors' samples. This chain uses TRBV6-2 or TRBV6-3 with TRBJ1-3, with 7 bases identical to TRBD1. The sequenced sample was blood. The CDR3 DNA is TGTGCCAGCAGCATATCGCTTACAGGGGACTCTGGAAACACCATATATTTT. Translating it yields CASSISLTGDSGNTIYF.